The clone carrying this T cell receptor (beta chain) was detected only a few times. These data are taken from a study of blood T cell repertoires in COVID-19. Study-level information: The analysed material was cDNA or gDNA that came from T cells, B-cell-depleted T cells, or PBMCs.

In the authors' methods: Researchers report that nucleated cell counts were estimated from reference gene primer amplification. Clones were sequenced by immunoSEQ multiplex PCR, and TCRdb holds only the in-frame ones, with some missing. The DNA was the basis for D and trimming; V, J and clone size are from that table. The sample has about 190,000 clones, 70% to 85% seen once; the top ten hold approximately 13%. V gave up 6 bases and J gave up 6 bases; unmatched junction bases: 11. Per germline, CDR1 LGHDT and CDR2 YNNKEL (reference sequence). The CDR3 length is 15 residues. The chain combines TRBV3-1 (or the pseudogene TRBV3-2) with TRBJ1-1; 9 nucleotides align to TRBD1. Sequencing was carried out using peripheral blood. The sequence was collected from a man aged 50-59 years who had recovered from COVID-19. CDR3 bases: TGTGCCAGCAGGCCTACTGGACAGGGGAGGTCTGAAGCTTTCTTT. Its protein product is CASRPTGQGRSEAFF.